This passage covers 18 T cell receptor beta chains from one sample sequenced in a study of blood T cell repertoires in COVID-19. Profiled with immunoSEQ multiplex PCR; TCRdb holds only in-frame clones, not every one. This sample has about 25,000 clones; just under 95% occur once, and the top ten carry 4% to 5%. The sequenced sample was peripheral blood. The source of these receptors is a human donor with active COVID-19. The donor label of this sample is uncertain.

This clone was detected once. The V call is TRBV19, the J call TRBJ1-1; possible D gene TRBD1, 6 bases. The CDR3 is 14 residues long. Germline V CDR1 and CDR2: LNHDA, SQIVND (reference sequence). V was pared by 4 bases and J by 0 bases, with 9 bases between. The CDR3 sequence: CASSTDRLNTEAFF. The DNA of the CDR3 is TGTGCCAGTAGTACCGACAGGCTGAACACTGAAGCTTTCTTT.

The rearrangement joins TRBV6-5 to TRBJ2-7, with D perhaps matching TRBD1 (5 bases). Trimming cost V 1 base and J 2 bases, with 9 bases left between them. The germline V gene encodes CDR1 MNHEY and CDR2 SVGAGI. The CDR3 sequence is 14 residues long. This CDR3 reads CASSYLSRAYEQYF. The CDR3 nucleotides read TGTGCCAGCAGTTACTTATCCAGGGCCTACGAGCAGTACTTC.

The chain has TRBV3-1 (or the pseudogene TRBV3-2) and TRBJ2-3, with 7 bases identical to TRBD1. Per germline, CDR1 LGHDT and CDR2 YNNKEL (reference sequence). Trimming removed 3 bases from V and 1 base from J; junction bases left unmatched: 13. The CDR3 consists of 18 residues. In DNA, the CDR3 is TGTGCCAGCAGCCAGAGGGGGCGCGGTGGAGCTGGCACAGATACGCAGTATTTT. Residues: CASSQRGRGGAGTDTQYF.

This clone occurred a few times. Here the CDR3 DNA reads TGTGCCAGCAGTTTGTATTCCGGGGAGCTGTTTTTT. Its translation: CASSLYSGELFF. This chain links TRBV12-3 or TRBV12-4 with TRBJ2-2; D not certain. The CDR3 loop spans 12 amino acids. V gave up 3 bases and J gave up 6 bases, with 5 bases separating them.

The chain links TRBV4-3 to TRBJ2-2, with D perhaps TRBD2 (5 bases). Germline V gene data show CDR1 as LGHNA and CDR2 as YSLEER. The CDR3 runs 15 residues. V gave up 1 base and J gave up 3 bases, with 9 bases separating them. This CDR3 reads CASSQVARDTGELFF. DNA for the CDR3: TGCGCCAGCAGCCAAGTGGCGAGGGACACCGGGGAGCTGTTTTTT.

The genes are TRBV4-1 and TRBJ2-6; D is undetermined. CDR1 is MGHRA and CDR2 is YSYEKL in the germline V gene. Trimming took off 0 bases at V and 3 bases at J, with 6 bases between the two ends. The CDR3 spans 15 residues. The chain's CDR3 is CASSQDMFGANVLTF. Written as DNA, the CDR3 is TGCGCCAGCAGCCAAGACATGTTTGGGGCCAACGTCCTGACTTTC.

CDR3 amino acids: CASSLTSLYNEQFF. DNA of the CDR3: TGTGCCAGCAGCCTGACTAGTTTATACAATGAGCAGTTCTTC. The rearrangement uses TRBV6-5 and TRBJ2-1; D might be TRBD2 (6 bases). The germline V gene has CDR1 MNHEY and CDR2 SVGAGI. CDR3 length: 14 amino acids. The V and J ends lost 6 bases and 4 bases respectively, with 13 bases between them.

The chain recombines TRBV7-9 with TRBJ2-5, with D possibly TRBD1 on 6 matching bases. Germline V gives CDR1 SEHNR, CDR2 FQNEAQ (reference sequence). Trimming took 7 bases from V and 2 from J, leaving 14 bases between them. The CDR3 is made up of 14 amino acids. CDR3 DNA sequence: TGTGCCAGCAATACACAGGGAGTACAAGAGACCCAGTACTTC. This codes for CASNTQGVQETQYF.

J is TRBJ1-2 and V is TRBV4-1; D unclear. Germline lookup yields CDR1 MGHRA and CDR2 YSYEKL. V lost 0 bases to trimming and J lost 4 bases, with 6 bases between them. This CDR3 spans 13 amino acids. The CDR3 nucleotides are TGCGCCAGCAGCCAAGATTTGAGCTATGGCTACACCTTC. Amino acid sequence: CASSQDLSYGYTF.

The chain links TRBV25-1 to TRBJ2-7; D not certain. The CDR3 length is 14 residues. The germline V and J ends were trimmed by 0 bases and 2 bases, with 8 bases remaining between them. Looked up from germline, CDR1 is MGHDK and CDR2 is SYGVNS. This chain's CDR3 is CASSEYRNTYEQYF. CDR3 nucleotides: TGTGCCAGCAGTGAATACAGGAATACCTACGAGCAGTACTTC.

The rearrangement links TRBV13 to TRBJ1-6; D unclear. The germline V gene has CDR1 PRHDT and CDR2 FYEKMQ (reference sequence). V dropped 5 bases and J dropped 2 bases, with 7 bases sitting between them. The CDR3 covers 14 residues. DNA for the CDR3: TGTGCCAGCAGCACCGGGACCTATAATTCACCCCTCCACTTT. Protein sequence: CASSTGTYNSPLHF.

The chain is built from TRBV19 and TRBJ1-5, with D possibly being TRBD1 (6 bases). This CDR3 comprises 14 residues. Germline assignment: CDR1 LNHDA and CDR2 SQIVND (reference sequence). The V and J ends lost 5 bases and 4 bases respectively, with 12 bases between them. The CDR3 nucleotides are TGTGCCAGTAGTGGACAGATGAGTAATCAGCCCCAGCATTTT. Translation gives CASSGQMSNQPQHF.

CDR3 region: CASSVEAGVGETQYF. Here the CDR3 DNA reads TGTGCCAGCAGCGTAGAAGCGGGGGTCGGGGAGACCCAGTACTTC. The chain uses TRBV9 and TRBJ2-5; 8 bases agree with TRBD2. V lost 0 bases to trimming and J lost 5 bases; unmatched junction nucleotides: 6. Germline V gene data show CDR1 as SGDLS and CDR2 as YYNGEE. The CDR3 extends over 15 amino acids.

This clone turned up a few times. The gene calls are TRBV5-4 and TRBJ1-3, with D perhaps TRBD1 (6 bases). Germline V gene lookup returns CDR1 SGHNT and CDR2 YYREEE (reference sequence). The CDR3 has 14 residues. The V gene lost 4 bases and the J gene lost 2 bases, with 10 bases spanning the gap. CDR3 nucleotide sequence: TGTGCCAGCAGCCAAACAGGGCCTGGAAACACCATATATTTT. Encoded protein: CASSQTGPGNTIYF.

The chain recombines TRBV2 with TRBJ2-7; D is unresolved. The CDR3 is made up of 13 amino acids. Germline CDR1 SNHLY, CDR2 FYNNEI. V was pared by 4 bases and J by 6 bases, with 13 bases between. CDR3 DNA sequence: TGTGCCAGCAGTGGAGTCCGGGTTGGCGAGCAGTACTTC. It is translated as CASSGVRVGEQYF. The whole variable domain, filled in from reference TRBV2 and TRBJ2-7, reads EPEVTQTPSHQVTQMGQEVILRCVPISNHLYFYWYRQILGQKVEFLVSFYNNEISEKSEIFDDQFSVERPDGSNFTLKIRSTKLEDSAMYFCASSGVRVGEQYFGPGTRLTVT.

The V call is TRBV6-6, the J call TRBJ1-2, with 8 bases aligning to TRBD1. Losses at the gene ends were 5 bases for V and 4 bases for J; bases not matched to a gene: 6. CDR3 size: 14 residues. From germline, CDR1 is MNHNY and CDR2 SVGAGI (reference sequence). DNA of the CDR3: TGTGCCAGCAGTAGAGGACAGGGTGCCTATGGCTACACCTTC. Amino acid sequence: CASSRGQGAYGYTF.

The chain couples TRBV24-1 to TRBJ1-2; D is undetermined. Trimming shortened V by 0 bases and J by 8 bases, and 6 bases separated the two germline ends. The CDR3 spans 12 residues. Germline V CDR1 and CDR2: KGHDR, SFDVKD. The DNA of the CDR3 is TGTGCCACCAGTGATTTGCTAGGAGGCTACACCTTC. The encoded protein is CATSDLLGGYTF.

This rearrangement joins TRBV6-4 to TRBJ2-3, with D perhaps TRBD1 (6 bases). Germline loops: CDR1 MRHNA, CDR2 SNTAGT. Trimming cost V 0 bases and J 4 bases, with 20 bases left between them. The CDR3 loop spans 18 amino acids. CDR3 coding DNA: TGTGCCAGCAGTGACTCGAGGGGGACCACAGCAGTTTCAGATACGCAGTATTTT. Its protein is CASSDSRGTTAVSDTQYF.